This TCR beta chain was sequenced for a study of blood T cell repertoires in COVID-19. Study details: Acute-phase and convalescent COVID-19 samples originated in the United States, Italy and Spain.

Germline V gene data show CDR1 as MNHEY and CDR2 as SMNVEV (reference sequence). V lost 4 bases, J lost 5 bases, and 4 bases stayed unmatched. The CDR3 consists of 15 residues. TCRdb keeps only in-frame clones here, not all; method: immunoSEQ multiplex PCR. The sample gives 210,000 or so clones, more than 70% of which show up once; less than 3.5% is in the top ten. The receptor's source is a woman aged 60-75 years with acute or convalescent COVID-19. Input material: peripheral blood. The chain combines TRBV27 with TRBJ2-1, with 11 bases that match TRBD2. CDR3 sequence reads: CASSWGTSGHNEQFF. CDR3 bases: TGTGCCAGCAGTTGGGGGACTAGCGGACACAATGAGCAGTTCTTC.